This T cell receptor beta chain is drawn from a study of blood T cell repertoires in COVID-19. At the level of the study: The origin of the acute and convalescent COVID-19 samples was the United States, Italy and Spain.

The authors' processing: From reference gene primer amplification, estimates of nucleated cell counts were derived. Produced via immunoSEQ multiplex PCR; TCRdb's table is partial and in-frame only. D and trimming were read from the DNA, whereas the V and J calls and clone size are those reported in that table. The sample has approximately 200,000 clones; 86% are singletons. The germline V and J ends were trimmed by 6 bases and 6 bases, with 11 bases remaining between them. Per the germline V gene, CDR1 is LNHDA and CDR2 is SQIVND (reference sequence). The CDR3 is 13 residues long. The sequence came from a woman aged 25-40 years with active or convalescent COVID-19. The sequencing sample was made of peripheral blood. The V and J genes are TRBV19 and TRBJ2-2; TRBD1 is a possible D gene (5 bases). The CDR3 loop is CASRGTGPGELFF. The CDR3 DNA reads as TGTGCCAGTAGGGGTACAGGTCCCGGGGAGCTGTTTTTT.